These 2 T cell receptor gamma chains originate from one sample sequenced in a study of intestinal T cells in coeliac disease. Each case's genomic DNA was extracted from ten approximately 5-µm formalin-fixed paraffin-embedded scrolls. Using around 210 ng of biopsy DNA, TRG was amplified with LymphoTrack primers. TCRdb reprocessed the multiplex PCR reads through CATT. The repertoire has about 1,300 gamma-chain clones, over 35% of them found once; the top ten carry approximately 14%. The sequencing sample was made of a duodenal biopsy. All receptors come from a human donor with celiac disease.

The chain is built from TRGV2 and TRGJP2. Unmatched junction bases numbered 11, after V lost 1 base and J lost 0 bases. In germline, CDR1 is EGSNGY, CDR2 YDSYNSKV. The CDR3 is 18 amino acids. CDR3 region: CATWDGAPIYSSDWIKTF. CDR3 bases: TGTGCCACCTGGGACGGCGCCCCTATATATAGTAGTGATTGGATCAAGACGTTT.

The rearrangement uses TRGV2 and TRGJ1 or TRGJ2. CDR3 length: 11 amino acids. CDR1 is EGSNGY and CDR2 is YDSYNSKV in the germline V gene. Trimming at V came to 8 bases and at J to 8 bases, leaving 9 bases not matched to a gene. In DNA form, the CDR3 reads TGTGCCACCTCGGGACGGAATAAGAAACTCTTT. This codes for CATSGRNKKLF.